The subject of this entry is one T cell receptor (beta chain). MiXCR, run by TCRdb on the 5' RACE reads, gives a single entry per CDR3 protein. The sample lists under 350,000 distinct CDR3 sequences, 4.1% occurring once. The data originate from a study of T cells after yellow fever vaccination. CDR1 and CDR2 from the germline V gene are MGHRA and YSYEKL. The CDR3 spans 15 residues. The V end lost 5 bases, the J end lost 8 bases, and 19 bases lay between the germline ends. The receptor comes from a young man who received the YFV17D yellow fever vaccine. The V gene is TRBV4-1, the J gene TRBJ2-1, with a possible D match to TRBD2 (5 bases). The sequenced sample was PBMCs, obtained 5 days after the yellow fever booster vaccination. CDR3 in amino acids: CASSFGRGSKHEQFF. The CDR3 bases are TGCGCCAGCAGCTTTGGACGGGGTTCCAAGCATGAGCAGTTCTTC.